Listed below are T cell receptor beta chains from one sample, sequenced in a study of T cells in localized non-small cell lung cancer. The table came from immunoSEQ multiplex PCR; TCRdb's copy has only in-frame clones and leaves some out. The data contain about 35,000 clones, 90% of them singletons. Specimen: peripheral blood, collected before any cancer treatment. Receptors originate from a man aged 40 to 75 with stage I lung adenocarcinoma. CDR3s include the opening cysteine and the closing phenylalanine or tryptophan. A D gene is named only where the DNA matches it firmly. Not all rows give a size; the values are once, few, many and, for expanded clones, a class.

V gene	clone size	J gene	D gene	CDR3 DNA	CDR3 protein
TRBV11-3	-	TRBJ2-2	TRBD2	TGTGCCAGCAGCTCTAGCGGGGGGAACACCGGGGAGCTGTTTTTT	CASSSSGGNTGELFF
TRBV10-2	-	TRBJ2-2	-	TGCGCCAGCAGTGAGTGGGGCGGGGAGCTGTTTTTT	CASSEWGGELFF
TRBV13	-	TRBJ2-5	-	TGTGCCAGCAGCTTAAGGACGGGTTCGGAGACCCAGTACTTC	CASSLRTGSETQYF
TRBV2	-	TRBJ1-3	-	TGTGCCAGCCGCTTATCCTCTGGAAACACCATATATTTT	CASRLSSGNTIYF
TRBV6-1	-	TRBJ1-2	-	TGTGCCAGCAGTGAGCCAGGGAGTCACTATGGCTACACCTTC	CASSEPGSHYGYTF
TRBV19	once	TRBJ2-1	-	TGTGCCAGTAGTATCCCCAGGGCACTCTACAATGAGCAGTTCTTC	CASSIPRALYNEQFF
TRBV5-1	-	TRBJ1-4	-	TGCGCCAGCAGCACGGGGGGGACTCACGAAGGTGAAAAACTGTTTTTT	CASSTGGTHEGEKLFF
TRBV12-5	few	TRBJ1-1	-	TGTGCTAGTGGTGGGACACTAGAGACTGAAGCTTTCTTT	CASGGTLETEAFF
TRBV5-6	-	TRBJ1-6	-	TGTGCCAGCGGAGCGGGGATTTCCTATAATTCACCCCTCCACTTT	CASGAGISYNSPLHF
TRBV27	-	TRBJ2-5	-	TGTGCCAGCAGATCCCCCCTGGGGATCCAGTACTTC	CASRSPLGIQYF
TRBV25-1	-	TRBJ2-3	-	TGTGCCAGCAGTGAAGCAGATACGCAGTATTTT	CASSEADTQYF
TRBV27	-	TRBJ2-3	-	TGTGCCAGCCGCCCCCTTAGCCCAGATACGCAGTATTTT	CASRPLSPDTQYF
TRBV7-2	-	TRBJ2-1	TRBD2	TGTGCCAGCAGCCCCTTCTTCGGGGGGGCCCGGGAGCAGTTCTTC	CASSPFFGGAREQFF
TRBV2	-	TRBJ1-1	-	TGTGCCAGCAGTGTAAACAGGGACGGTGAAGCTTTCTTT	CASSVNRDGEAFF
TRBV7-8	-	TRBJ2-5	-	TGTGCCAGCAGCCGGGGACCGGCCGGGACCCAGTACTTC	CASSRGPAGTQYF
TRBV4-1	few	TRBJ1-6	TRBD1	TGCGCCAGCACCCCAGGAGGACAGGGCAGTTCACCCCTCCACTTT	CASTPGGQGSSPLHF
TRBV11-2	-	TRBJ1-1	-	TGTGCCAGCAGCTTAGAACGAGGCACTGAAGCTTTCTTT	CASSLERGTEAFF
TRBV27	-	TRBJ1-1	TRBD1	TGTGCCAGCAGGGGGACAGGGTATAACACTGAAGCTTTCTTT	CASRGTGYNTEAFF
TRBV6-1	-	TRBJ1-1	-	TGTGCCAGCAGTGAAGGGGGACGGCAAAACACTGAAGCTTTCTTT	CASSEGGRQNTEAFF
TRBV4-1	-	TRBJ2-1	-	TGCGCCAGCAGCCAAGAGCCTAGCGCGGTACCTTCCTACAATGAGCAGTTCTTC	CASSQEPSAVPSYNEQFF
TRBV18	-	TRBJ1-1	-	TGTGCCAGCTCACCGTCCGGGGGCAGAACTGAAGCTTTCTTT	CASSPSGGRTEAFF
TRBV27	-	TRBJ1-1	-	TGTGCCAGCGGAGCGAGAATGGGGACTGAAGCTTTCTTT	CASGARMGTEAFF
TRBV12-5	once	TRBJ2-4	TRBD1	TGTGCTAGTGGACCAGGGGGTACGACCAAAAACATTCAGTACTTC	CASGPGGTTKNIQYF
TRBV25-1	-	TRBJ2-1	-	TGTGCCAGCAGGGGCTCGGGGAGCAAGTACAATGAGCAGTTCTTC	CASRGSGSKYNEQFF